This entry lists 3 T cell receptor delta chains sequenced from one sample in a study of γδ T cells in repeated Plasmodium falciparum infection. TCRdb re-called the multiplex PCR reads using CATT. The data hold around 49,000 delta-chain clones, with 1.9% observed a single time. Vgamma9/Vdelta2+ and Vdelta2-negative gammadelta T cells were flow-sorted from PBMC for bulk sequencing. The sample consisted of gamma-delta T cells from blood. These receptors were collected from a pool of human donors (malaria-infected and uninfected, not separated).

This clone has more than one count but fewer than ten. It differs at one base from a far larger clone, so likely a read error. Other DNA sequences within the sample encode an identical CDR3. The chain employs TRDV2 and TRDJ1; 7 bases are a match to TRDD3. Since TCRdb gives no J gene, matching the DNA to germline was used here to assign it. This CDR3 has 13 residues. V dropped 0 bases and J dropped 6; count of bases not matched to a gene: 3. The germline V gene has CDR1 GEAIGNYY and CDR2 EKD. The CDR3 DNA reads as TGTGCCTGTGACACCGTGGGGGACCATAAACTCATCTTT. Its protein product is CACDTVGDHKLIF.

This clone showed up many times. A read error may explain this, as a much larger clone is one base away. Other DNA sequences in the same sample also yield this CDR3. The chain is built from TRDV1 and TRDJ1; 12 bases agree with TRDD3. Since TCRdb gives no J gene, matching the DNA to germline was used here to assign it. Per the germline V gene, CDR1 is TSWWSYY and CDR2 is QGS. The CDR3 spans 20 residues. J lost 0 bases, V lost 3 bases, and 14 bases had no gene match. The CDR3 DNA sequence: TGTGCTCTTGGGGACGCCTTCTACTGGGGGATACACCGCTACACCGATAAACTCATCTTT. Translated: CALGDAFYWGIHRYTDKLIF.

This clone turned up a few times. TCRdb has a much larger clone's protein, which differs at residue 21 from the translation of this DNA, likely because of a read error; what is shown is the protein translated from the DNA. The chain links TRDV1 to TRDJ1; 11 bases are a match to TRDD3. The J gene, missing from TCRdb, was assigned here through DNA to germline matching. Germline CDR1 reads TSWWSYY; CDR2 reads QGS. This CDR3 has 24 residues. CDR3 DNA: TGTGCTCTTGGGGAAACTGCGGTTCGGAATGACCTAATCGTACTGGGGGATAATCACGATGAACTCATCTTT. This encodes CALGETAVRNDLIVLGDNHDELIF.